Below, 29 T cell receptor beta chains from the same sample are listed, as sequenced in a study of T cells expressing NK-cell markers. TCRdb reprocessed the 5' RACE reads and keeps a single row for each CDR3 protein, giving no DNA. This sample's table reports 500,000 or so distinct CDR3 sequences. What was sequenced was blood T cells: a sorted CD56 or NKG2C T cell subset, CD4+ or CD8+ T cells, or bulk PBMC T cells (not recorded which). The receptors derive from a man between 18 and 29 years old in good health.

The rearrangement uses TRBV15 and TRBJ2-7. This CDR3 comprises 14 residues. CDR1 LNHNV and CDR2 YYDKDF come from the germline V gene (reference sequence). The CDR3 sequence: CATSRLAGGYEQYF.

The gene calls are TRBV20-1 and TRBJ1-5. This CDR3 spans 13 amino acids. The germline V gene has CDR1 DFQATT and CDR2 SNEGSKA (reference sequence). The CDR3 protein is CSARDEADQPQHF.

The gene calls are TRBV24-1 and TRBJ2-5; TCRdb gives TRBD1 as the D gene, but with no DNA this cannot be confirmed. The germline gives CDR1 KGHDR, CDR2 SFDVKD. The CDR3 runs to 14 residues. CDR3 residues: CATSQTGVRETQYF.

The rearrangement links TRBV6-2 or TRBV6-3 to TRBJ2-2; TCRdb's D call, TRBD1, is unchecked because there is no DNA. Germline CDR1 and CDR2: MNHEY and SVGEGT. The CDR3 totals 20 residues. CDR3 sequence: CASSPRVGAASGVRAGELFF.

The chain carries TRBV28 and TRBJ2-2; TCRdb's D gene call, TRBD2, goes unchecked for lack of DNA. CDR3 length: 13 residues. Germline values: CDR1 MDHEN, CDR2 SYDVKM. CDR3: CASRTPTVGELFF.

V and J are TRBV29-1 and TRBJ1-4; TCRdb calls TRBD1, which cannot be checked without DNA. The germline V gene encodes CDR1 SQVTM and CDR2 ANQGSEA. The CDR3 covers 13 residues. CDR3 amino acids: CSVQDRYNEKLFF.

CDR3 loop: CASSSGVPQQPQHF. The chain joins TRBV12-3 or TRBV12-4 to TRBJ1-5; TCRdb picks TRBD1, but there is no DNA to check that call. The CDR3 has 14 residues.

CDR3 sequence reads: CASSSPASGRAGDTQYF. The chain couples TRBV7-2 to TRBJ2-3; the TCRdb call, TRBD2, lacks DNA for checking. Germline CDR1 reads SGHTA; CDR2 reads FQGNSA. This CDR3 contains 17 residues.

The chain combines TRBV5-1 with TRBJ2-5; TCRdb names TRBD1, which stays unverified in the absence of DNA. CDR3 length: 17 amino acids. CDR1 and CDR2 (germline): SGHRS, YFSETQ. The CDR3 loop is CASSLVAGQGVQETQYF.

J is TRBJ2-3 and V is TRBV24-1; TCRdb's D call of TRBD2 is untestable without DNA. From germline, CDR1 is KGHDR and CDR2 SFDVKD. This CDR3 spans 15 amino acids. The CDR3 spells CATSRTSGSPDTQYF.

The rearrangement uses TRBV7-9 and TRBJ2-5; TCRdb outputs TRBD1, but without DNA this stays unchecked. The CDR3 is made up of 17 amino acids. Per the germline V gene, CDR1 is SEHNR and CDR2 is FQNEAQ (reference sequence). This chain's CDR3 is CASSLPSSGSLVETQYF.

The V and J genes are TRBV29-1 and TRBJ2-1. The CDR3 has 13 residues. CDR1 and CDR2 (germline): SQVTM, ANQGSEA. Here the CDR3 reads CSVEDLSSRSQFF.

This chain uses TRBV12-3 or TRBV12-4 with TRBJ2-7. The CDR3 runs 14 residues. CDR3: CASRAGSNSYEQYF.

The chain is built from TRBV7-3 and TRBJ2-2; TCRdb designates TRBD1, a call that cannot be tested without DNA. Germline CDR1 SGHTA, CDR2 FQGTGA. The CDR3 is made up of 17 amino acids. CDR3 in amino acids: CASSPTVRAAYTGELFF.

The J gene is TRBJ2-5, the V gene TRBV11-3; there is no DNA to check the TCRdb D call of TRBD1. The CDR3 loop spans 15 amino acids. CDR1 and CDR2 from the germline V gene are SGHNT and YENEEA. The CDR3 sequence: CASSSPGQKKETQYF.

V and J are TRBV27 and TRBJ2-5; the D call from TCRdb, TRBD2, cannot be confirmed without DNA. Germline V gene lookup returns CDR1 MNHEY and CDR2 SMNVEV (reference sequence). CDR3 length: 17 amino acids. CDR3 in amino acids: CASSLIPTTGPQETQYF.

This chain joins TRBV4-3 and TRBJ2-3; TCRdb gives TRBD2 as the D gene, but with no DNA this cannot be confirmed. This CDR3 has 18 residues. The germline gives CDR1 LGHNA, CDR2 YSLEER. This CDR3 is CASSQRPSGRAYTDTQYF.

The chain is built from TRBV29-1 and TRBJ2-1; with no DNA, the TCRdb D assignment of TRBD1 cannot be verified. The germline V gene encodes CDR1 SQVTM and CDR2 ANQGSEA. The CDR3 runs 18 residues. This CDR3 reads CSVSPGHVRRWVYNEQFF.

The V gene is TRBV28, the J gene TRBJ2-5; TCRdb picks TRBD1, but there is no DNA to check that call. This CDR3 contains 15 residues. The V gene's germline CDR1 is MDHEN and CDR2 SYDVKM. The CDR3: CASSLGARYQETQYF.

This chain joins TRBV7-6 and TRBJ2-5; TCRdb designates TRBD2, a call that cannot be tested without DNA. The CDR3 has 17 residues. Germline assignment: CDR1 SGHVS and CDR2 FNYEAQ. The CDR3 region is CASSLALRAGGDETQYF.

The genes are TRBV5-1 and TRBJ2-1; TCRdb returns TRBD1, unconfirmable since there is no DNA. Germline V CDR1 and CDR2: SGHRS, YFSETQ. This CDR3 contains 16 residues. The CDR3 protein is CASSLMTGDTDNEQFF.

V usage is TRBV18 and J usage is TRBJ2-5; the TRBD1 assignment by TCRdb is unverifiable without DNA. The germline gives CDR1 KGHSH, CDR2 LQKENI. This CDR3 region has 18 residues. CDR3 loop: CASSPYDRGTTAFETQYF.

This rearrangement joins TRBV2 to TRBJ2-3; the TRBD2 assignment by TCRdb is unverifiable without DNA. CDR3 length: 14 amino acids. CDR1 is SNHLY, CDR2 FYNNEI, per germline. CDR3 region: CAIPAVTSTDTQYF.

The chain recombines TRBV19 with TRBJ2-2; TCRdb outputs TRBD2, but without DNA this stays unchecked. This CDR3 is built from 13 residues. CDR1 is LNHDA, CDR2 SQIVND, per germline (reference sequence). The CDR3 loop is CASEGSNTGELFF.

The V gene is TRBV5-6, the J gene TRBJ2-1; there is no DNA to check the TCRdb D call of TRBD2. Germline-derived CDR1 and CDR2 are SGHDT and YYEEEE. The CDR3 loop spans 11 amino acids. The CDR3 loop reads CASSYSREQFF.

The chain's CDR3 is CASEAGAGNEQFF. This rearrangement joins TRBV5-1 to TRBJ2-1; as DNA is missing, the TRBD2 call by TCRdb cannot be tested. The germline gives CDR1 SGHRS, CDR2 YFSETQ. This CDR3 is 13 amino acids long.

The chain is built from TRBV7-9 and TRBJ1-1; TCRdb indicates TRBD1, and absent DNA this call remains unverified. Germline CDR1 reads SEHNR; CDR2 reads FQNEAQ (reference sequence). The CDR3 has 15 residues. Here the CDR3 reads CASSPQQGMNTEAFF.

The CDR3 here is CASSLAGRKITGELFF. The V call is TRBV11-2, the J call TRBJ2-2; TCRdb's assignment of TRBD2 cannot be checked, as there is no DNA. This CDR3 spans 16 amino acids. Germline CDR1 is SGHAT and CDR2 is FQNNGV.

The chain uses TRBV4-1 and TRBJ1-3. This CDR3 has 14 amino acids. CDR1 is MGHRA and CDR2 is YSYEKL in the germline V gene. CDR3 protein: CASSRDSAGNTIYF.